The entry below describes one T cell receptor beta chain. The TCRbeta library was prepared with unique molecular identifiers. TCRdb called the PCR reads again in MiXCR, with one record for every CDR3 protein. Among about 610,000 distinct CDR3 sequences, about 10% were seen once, and the ten largest hold 4% to 5%. The data were obtained in a study of T-cell reconstitution after alpha-beta-depleted transplantation in children. V was pared by 3 bases and J by 5 bases, with 13 bases of the junction left unmatched. The CDR3 runs 17 residues. Germline CDR1 is LGHDT and CDR2 is YNNKEL (reference sequence). The source was PBMCs from the stem cell graft donor, collected from the stem cell graft. The sequence was obtained from a human donor who donated a stem cell graft to a child with acute myeloid leukemia. This chain connects TRBV3-1 to TRBJ2-5, with 9 bases matching TRBD2. For the CDR3, the DNA is TGTGCCAGCAGCCACCTAAAGGGGGCGGGAGGGGAGGAGACCCAGTACTTC. Translated, it gives CASSHLKGAGGEETQYF.